These 5 T cell receptor beta chains were sequenced from one sample in a study of T cells in Graves' hyperthyroidism and ophthalmopathy. RNA transcripts gave rise to amplified TCR beta CDR3 regions. The TCR CDR3 first-round RT-PCR relied on the HTBI primer set. A single record per CDR3 protein comes from TCRdb applying MiXCR to the multiplex PCR reads. The sample shows 640,000 or so distinct CDR3 sequences, roughly 14% of them seen only once. The specimen sequenced was blood. These receptors were obtained from a woman in her thirties or forties with Graves' ophthalmopathy.

In this sample, this clonotype turned up many times. The rearrangement links TRBV6-4 to TRBJ1-5; TRBD1 agrees at 9 bases. Per the germline V gene, CDR1 is MRHNA and CDR2 is SNTAGT. This CDR3 is built from 17 residues. V lost 5 bases, J lost 2 bases, and 10 bases stayed unmatched. In DNA form, the CDR3 reads TGTGCCAGCAGTACGGGGGACAGGGCTTATGGCAATCAGCCCCAGCATTTT. Its protein product is CASSTGDRAYGNQPQHF.

This clonotype was found many times. The chain carries TRBV19 and TRBJ1-5; the match to TRBD1 covers 8 bases. Germline trimming cut 3 bases from V and 6 bases from J; bases unmatched to any gene: 7. The germline V gene encodes CDR1 LNHDA and CDR2 SQIVND (reference sequence). The CDR3 extends over 15 amino acids. The CDR3 loop is CASSIWTGSSQPQHF. CDR3 in DNA: TGTGCCAGTAGTATCTGGACAGGGTCAAGTCAGCCCCAGCATTTT.

The chain combines TRBV12-3 or TRBV12-4 with TRBJ2-5, with 9 nucleotides matching TRBD1. The CDR3 sequence is 17 residues long. Trimming removed 5 bases from V and 0 bases from J; junction bases left unmatched: 10. The CDR3 protein is CASSPGTGWGNQETQYF. The CDR3 region has the DNA TGTGCCAGCAGTCCCGGGACAGGGTGGGGGAACCAAGAGACCCAGTACTTC.

This chain joins TRBV6-1 and TRBJ1-5, with D unclear. The V end lost 10 bases, the J end lost 5 bases, and 12 bases lay between the germline ends. The CDR3 has 12 amino acids. CDR1 and CDR2 (germline): MNHNS, SASEGT. The CDR3 DNA follows: TGTGCCACACAACTGGACCATCAGCCCCAGCATTTT. It yields the protein CATQLDHQPQHF.

The gene calls are TRBV2 and TRBJ1-1, with TRBD1 identical over 9 bases. With 6 bases clipped from V and 9 bases from J, the junction kept 11 bases outside the gene matches. The CDR3 is 14 residues long. Looked up from germline, CDR1 is SNHLY and CDR2 is FYNNEI. This chain's CDR3 is CASSLQGADSKAFF. DNA for the CDR3: TGTGCCAGCAGCCTACAGGGGGCGGACAGTAAAGCTTTCTTT.